This T cell receptor (beta chain) appears in the sequencing data of a study of blood T cell repertoires in COVID-19. Study information: PBMCs, B-cell-depleted T cells, or T cells provided the cDNA or gDNA that made up the material.

Germline lookup yields CDR1 LGHDT and CDR2 YNNKEL (reference sequence). V lost 5 bases to trimming and J lost 6 bases; unmatched junction nucleotides: 6. The CDR3 has 14 amino acids. The assay was immunoSEQ multiplex PCR, and TCRdb's table has in-frame clones only and misses some. The sample lists approximately 280,000 clones, around 84% occurring once. Source material: peripheral blood. V gene TRBV3-1 (or the pseudogene TRBV3-2) combines with J gene TRBJ1-5, with 8 nucleotides matching TRBD1. This receptor was obtained from a human donor with COVID-19, enrolled during active disease. The donor label of this sample is uncertain. CDR3 loop: CASSSGQGGQPQHF. DNA of the CDR3: TGTGCCAGCAGCTCCGGACAGGGAGGTCAGCCCCAGCATTTT.